This T cell receptor beta chain was retrieved from a study of cytotoxic CD8 clonotypes in ibrutinib-treated CLL. Depths of 1 in 200,000 to 1 in 1 million T cells were the sequencing target. Here immunoSEQ multiplex PCR was the method, and the copy in TCRdb shows in-frame clones only, minus some. The repertoire consists of around 150,000 clones, with 81% occurring once and the leading ten covering roughly 1.9%. Study-wide points: Clonality went up at ibrutinib response and then declined back toward baseline at progression.

For this clone: Its specificity is not known.

V gave up 1 base and J gave up 4 bases, with 14 bases separating them. This CDR3 is built from 16 residues. From germline, CDR1 is SGHTA and CDR2 FQGNSA. This sequence was found in a human donor with chronic lymphocytic leukemia. This rearrangement joins TRBV7-2 to TRBJ2-1, with D perhaps matching TRBD2 (7 bases). Material: PBMCs, obtained after 12 months of ibrutinib treatment. CDR3 sequence reads: CASSLETGRGYNEQFF. CDR3 DNA: TGTGCCAGCAGCTTAGAGACGGGGAGGGGGTACAATGAGCAGTTCTTC.